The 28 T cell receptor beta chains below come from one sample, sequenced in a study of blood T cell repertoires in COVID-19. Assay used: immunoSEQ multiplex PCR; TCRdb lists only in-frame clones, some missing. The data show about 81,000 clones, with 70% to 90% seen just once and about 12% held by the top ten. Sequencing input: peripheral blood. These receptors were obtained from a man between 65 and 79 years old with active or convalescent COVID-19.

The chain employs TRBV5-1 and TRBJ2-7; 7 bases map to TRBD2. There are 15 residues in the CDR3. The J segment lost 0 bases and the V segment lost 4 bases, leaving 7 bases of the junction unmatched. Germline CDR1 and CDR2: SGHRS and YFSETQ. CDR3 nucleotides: TGCGCCAGCAGCCTGGGAGCGGGGCTCTCCTACGAGCAGTACTTC. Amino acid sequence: CASSLGAGLSYEQYF.

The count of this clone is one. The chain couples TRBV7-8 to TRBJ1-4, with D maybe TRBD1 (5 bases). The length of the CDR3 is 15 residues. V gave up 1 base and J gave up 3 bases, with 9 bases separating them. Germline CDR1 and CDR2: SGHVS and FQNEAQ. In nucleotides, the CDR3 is TGTGCCAGCAGCTTAGGCCAGGGTCCTAATGAAAAACTGTTTTTT. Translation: CASSLGQGPNEKLFF.

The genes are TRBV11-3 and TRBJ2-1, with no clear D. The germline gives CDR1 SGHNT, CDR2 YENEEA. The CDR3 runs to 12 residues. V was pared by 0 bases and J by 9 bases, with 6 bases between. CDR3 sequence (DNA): TGTGCCAGCAGCTTAGACGGTTTTGAGCAGTTCTTC. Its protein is CASSLDGFEQFF.

CDR3 region: CASSQAGTGTYGYTF. The DNA for the CDR3 is TGTGCCAGCAGCCAAGCCGGGACAGGGACCTATGGCTACACCTTC. The chain carries TRBV11-2 and TRBJ1-2; 9 bases agree with TRBD1. Germline V gene data show CDR1 as SGHAT and CDR2 as FQNNGV. The CDR3 is 15 amino acids. Trimming removed 5 bases from V and 4 bases from J; junction bases left unmatched: 8. Using reference TRBV11-2 and TRBJ1-2 for the parts outside the CDR3, the full variable domain is EAGVAQSPRYKIIEKRQSVAFWCNPISGHATLYWYQQILGQGPKLLIQFQNNGVVDDSQLPKDRFSAERLKGVDSTLKIQPAKLEDSAVYLCASSQAGTGTYGYTFGSGTRLTVV.

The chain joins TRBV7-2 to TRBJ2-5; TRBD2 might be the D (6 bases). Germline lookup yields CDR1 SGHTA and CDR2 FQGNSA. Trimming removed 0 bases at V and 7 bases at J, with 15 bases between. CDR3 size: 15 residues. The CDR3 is CASSLAIGGKGTQYF. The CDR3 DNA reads TGTGCCAGCAGCTTAGCGATTGGGGGGAAGGGGACCCAGTACTTC.

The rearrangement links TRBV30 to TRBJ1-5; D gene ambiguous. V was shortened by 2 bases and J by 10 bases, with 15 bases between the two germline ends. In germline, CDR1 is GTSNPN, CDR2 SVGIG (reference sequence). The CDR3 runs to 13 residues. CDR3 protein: CAWSLAPLGPQHF. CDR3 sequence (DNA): TGTGCCTGGAGTCTTGCTCCTCTCGGTCCCCAGCATTTT.

CDR3 sequence: CASSQRIGDSNQPQHF. In DNA form, the CDR3 reads TGCGCCAGCAGCCAAAGAATAGGAGATAGCAATCAGCCCCAGCATTTT. The chain combines TRBV4-1 with TRBJ1-5; no reliable D call. Germline CDR1 reads MGHRA; CDR2 reads YSYEKL. V gave up 2 bases and J gave up 0 bases, with 11 bases separating them. The length of the CDR3 is 16 residues.

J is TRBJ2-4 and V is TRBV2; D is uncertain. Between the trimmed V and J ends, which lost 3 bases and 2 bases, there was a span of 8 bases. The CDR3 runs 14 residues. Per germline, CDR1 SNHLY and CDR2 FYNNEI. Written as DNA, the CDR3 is TGTGCCAGCAGTGACGGTTGGTCCAAAAACATTCAGTACTTC. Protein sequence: CASSDGWSKNIQYF.

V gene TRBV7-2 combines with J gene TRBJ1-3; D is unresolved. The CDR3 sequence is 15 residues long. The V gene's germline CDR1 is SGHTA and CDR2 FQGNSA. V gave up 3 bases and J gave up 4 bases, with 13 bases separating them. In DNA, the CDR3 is TGTGCCAGCAGCTTTTCCTCCGTCCTCGGAAACACCATATATTTT. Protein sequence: CASSFSSVLGNTIYF.

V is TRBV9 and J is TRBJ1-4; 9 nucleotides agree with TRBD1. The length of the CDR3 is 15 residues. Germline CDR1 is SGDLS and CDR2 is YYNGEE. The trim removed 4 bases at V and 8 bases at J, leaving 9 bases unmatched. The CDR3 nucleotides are TGTGCCAGCAGCTCCCGGACAGGGGTAGGGGAAAAACTGTTTTTT. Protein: CASSSRTGVGEKLFF.

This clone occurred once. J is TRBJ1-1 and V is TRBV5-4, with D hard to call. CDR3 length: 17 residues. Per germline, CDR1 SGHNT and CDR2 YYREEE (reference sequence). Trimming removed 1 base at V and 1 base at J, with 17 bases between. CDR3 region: CASSLRAGRGRNTEAFF. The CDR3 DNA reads TGTGCCAGCAGCTTGAGGGCGGGGAGAGGGCGGAACACTGAAGCTTTCTTT.

The CDR3 is CATSDLPGSGAGSPGEQYF. CDR3 DNA: TGTGCCACCAGTGATTTGCCGGGAAGCGGGGCGGGGTCTCCAGGTGAGCAGTACTTC. The chain links TRBV24-1 to TRBJ2-7; TRBD2 aligns across 7 bases. The CDR3 has 19 amino acids. In germline, CDR1 is KGHDR, CDR2 SFDVKD. With V trimmed by 0 bases and J by 7 bases, 20 bases remained unmatched.

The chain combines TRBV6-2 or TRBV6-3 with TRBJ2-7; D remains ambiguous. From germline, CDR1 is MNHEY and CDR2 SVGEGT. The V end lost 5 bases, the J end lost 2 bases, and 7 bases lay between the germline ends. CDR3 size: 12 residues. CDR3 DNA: TGTGCCAGCAGTCGGTTAGCCTACGAGCAGTACTTC. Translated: CASSRLAYEQYF.

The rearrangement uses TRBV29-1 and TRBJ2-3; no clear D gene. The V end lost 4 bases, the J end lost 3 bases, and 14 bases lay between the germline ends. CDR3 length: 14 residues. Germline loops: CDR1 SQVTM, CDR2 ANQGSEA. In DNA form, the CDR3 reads TGCAGCGTTGTCCCTCCCACGGGTACAGATACGCAGTATTTT. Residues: CSVVPPTGTDTQYF.

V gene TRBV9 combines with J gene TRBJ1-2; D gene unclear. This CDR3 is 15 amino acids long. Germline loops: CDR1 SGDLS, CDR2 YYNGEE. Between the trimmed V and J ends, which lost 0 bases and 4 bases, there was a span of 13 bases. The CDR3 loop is CASSVGTAFSYGYTF. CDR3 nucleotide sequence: TGTGCCAGCAGCGTAGGAACAGCTTTTTCCTATGGCTACACCTTC.

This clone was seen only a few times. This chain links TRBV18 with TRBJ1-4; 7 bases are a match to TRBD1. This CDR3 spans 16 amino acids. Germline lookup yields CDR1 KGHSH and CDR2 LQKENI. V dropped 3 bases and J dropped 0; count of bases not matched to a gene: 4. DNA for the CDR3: TGTGCCAGCTCACCCCGGGACAGTGCAACTAATGAAAAACTGTTTTTT. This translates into CASSPRDSATNEKLFF.

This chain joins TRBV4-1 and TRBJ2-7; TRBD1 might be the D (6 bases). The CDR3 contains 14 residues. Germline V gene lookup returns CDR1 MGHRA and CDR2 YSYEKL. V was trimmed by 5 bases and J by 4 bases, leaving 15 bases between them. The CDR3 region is CASSYHVQGYEQYF. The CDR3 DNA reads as TGCGCCAGCAGCTACCACGTACAGGGTTACGAGCAGTACTTC.

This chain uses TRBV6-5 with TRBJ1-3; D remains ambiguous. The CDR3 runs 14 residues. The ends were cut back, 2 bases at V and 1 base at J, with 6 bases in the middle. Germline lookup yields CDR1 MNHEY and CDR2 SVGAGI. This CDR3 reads CASSYGESGNTIYF. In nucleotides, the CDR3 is TGTGCCAGCAGTTACGGGGAGTCTGGAAACACCATATATTTT.

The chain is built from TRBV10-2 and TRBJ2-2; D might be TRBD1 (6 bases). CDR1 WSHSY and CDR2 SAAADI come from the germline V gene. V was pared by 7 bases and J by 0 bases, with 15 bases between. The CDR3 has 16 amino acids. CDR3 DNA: TGCGCCAGCAAGCCAGGGGTCTACGCGAACACCGGGGAGCTGTTTTTT. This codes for CASKPGVYANTGELFF.

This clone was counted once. CDR3 nucleotides: TGTGCCAGCAGGACAGGGCCGAGGGCTGGGCCCGTTACTGCTTTCTTT. It codes for CASRTGPRAGPVTAFF. The J gene is TRBJ1-1, the V gene TRBV19; 8 bases align to TRBD1. J was trimmed by 11 bases and V by 9 bases; bases with no gene match: 23. The CDR3 extends over 16 amino acids. Germline CDR1 and CDR2: LNHDA and SQIVND (reference sequence).

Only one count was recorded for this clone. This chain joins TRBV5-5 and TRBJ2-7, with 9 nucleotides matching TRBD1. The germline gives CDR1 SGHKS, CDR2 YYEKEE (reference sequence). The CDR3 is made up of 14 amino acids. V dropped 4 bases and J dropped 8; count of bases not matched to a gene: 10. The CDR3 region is CASSDGTGKVKQYF. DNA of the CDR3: TGTGCCAGCAGCGACGGGACAGGGAAAGTGAAGCAGTACTTC.

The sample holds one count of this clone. CDR3 sequence: CASSTGAKNIQYF. The DNA of the CDR3 is TGTGCCAGCAGCACGGGAGCCAAAAACATTCAGTACTTC. V and J are TRBV2 and TRBJ2-4; D is ambiguous. This CDR3 is built from 13 residues. V was trimmed by 6 bases and J by 0 bases, leaving 6 bases between them. The germline V gene encodes CDR1 SNHLY and CDR2 FYNNEI.

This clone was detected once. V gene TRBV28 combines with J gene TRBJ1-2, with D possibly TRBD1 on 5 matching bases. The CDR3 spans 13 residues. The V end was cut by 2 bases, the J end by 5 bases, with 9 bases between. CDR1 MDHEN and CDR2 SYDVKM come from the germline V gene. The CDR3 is CASSLVAGYGYTF. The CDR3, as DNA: TGTGCCAGCAGTTTAGTGGCAGGGTATGGCTACACCTTC.

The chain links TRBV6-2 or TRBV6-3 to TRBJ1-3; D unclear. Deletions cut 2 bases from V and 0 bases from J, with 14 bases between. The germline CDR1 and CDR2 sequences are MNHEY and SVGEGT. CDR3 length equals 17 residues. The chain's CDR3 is CASSYGGSSLSGNTIYF. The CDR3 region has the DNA TGTGCCAGCAGTTACGGAGGTTCCTCTCTCTCTGGAAACACCATATATTTT.

The CDR3 DNA follows: TGTGCCAGCAGCTTACACCGGGACTATAATGAGCAGTTCTTC. Its translation is CASSLHRDYNEQFF. The rearrangement links TRBV11-2 to TRBJ2-1; 7 nucleotides align to TRBD2. Germline assignment: CDR1 SGHAT and CDR2 FQNNGV. The J segment lost 7 bases and the V segment lost 2 bases, leaving 5 bases of the junction unmatched. CDR3 length equals 14 residues.

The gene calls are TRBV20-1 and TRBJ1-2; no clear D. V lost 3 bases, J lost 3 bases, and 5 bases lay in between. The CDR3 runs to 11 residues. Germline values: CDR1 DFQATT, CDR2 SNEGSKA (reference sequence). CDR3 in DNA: TGCAGTGCTAGGGAGGACTATGGCTACACCTTC. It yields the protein CSAREDYGYTF.

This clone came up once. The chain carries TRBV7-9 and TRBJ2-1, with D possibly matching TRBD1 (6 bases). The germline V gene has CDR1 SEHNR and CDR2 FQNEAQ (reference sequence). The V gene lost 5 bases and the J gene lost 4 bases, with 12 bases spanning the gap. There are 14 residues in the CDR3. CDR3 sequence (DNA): TGTGCCAGCAGCGGGGGCGGACGGTACAATGAGCAGTTCTTC. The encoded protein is CASSGGGRYNEQFF. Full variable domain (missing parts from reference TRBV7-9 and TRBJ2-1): DTGVSQNPRHKITKRGQNVTFRCDPISEHNRLYWYRQTLGQGPEFLTYFQNEAQLEKSRLLSDRFSAERPKGSFSTLEIQRTEQGDSAMYLCASSGGGRYNEQFFGPGTRLTVL.

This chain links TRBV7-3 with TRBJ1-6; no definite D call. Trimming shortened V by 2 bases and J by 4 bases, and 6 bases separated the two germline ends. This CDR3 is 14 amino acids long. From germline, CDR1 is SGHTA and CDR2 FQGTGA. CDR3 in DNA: TGTGCCAGCAGCTTATTGGCTTATAATTCACCCCTCCACTTT. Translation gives CASSLLAYNSPLHF.